A selection of T cell receptor beta chains follows, all from one sample in a study of blood T cells in healthy people across ages. TCRdb reanalysed the 5' RACE reads using MiXCR and keeps one entry per CDR3 protein. The table records about 1.8 million distinct CDR3 sequences, about 50% of them present only once. Sequencing was carried out using blood. The source of these receptors is a woman between 35 and 50 years old in good health. Both conserved end residues are part of each CDR3. Fields, in order: CDR3 length, clone size, V gene, D gene, J gene, CDR3 DNA, CDR3 protein. A D gene is named only where the DNA matches it firmly. Rows give clone size only sometimes, using once, few, many, or a class for an expanded clone.

>19|NA|TRBV5-5|TRBD1|TRBJ2-7
TGTGCCAGCAGCTTGGAGTTTCCCTCCGCGACAGGGATCTTCGACGAGCAGTACTTC
CASSLEFPSATGIFDEQYF
>13|NA|TRBV7-9|NA|TRBJ2-5
TGTGCCAGCAGCTTAGCGATATCGGAGACCCAGTACTTC
CASSLAISETQYF
>12|NA|TRBV28|NA|TRBJ2-7
TGTGCCAGCAAAGGGAATGGCTACGAGCAGTACTTC
CASKGNGYEQYF
>14|few|TRBV20-1|NA|TRBJ2-5
TGCAGTGCTCCTTCATCGGGCGGTAGGGAGACCCAGTACTTC
CSAPSSGGRETQYF
>9|NA|TRBV6-5|TRBD1|TRBJ2-1
TGTGCCACGAACAGGGGGCAGTTCTTC
CATNRGQFF
>14|NA|TRBV5-6|NA|TRBJ2-5
TGTGCCAGCAGCCCACCCGGGACCCCAGAGACCCAGTACTTC
CASSPPGTPETQYF
>16|NA|TRBV4-2|TRBD2|TRBJ2-1
TGTGCCAGCAGCCAAGTATCTGGACTAGCGGGCAATGAGCAGTTCTTC
CASSQVSGLAGNEQFF
>14|NA|TRBV7-9|NA|TRBJ2-7
TGTGCCAGCGCCCTAGGGGGGCTAGGGAACGAGCAGTACTTC
CASALGGLGNEQYF
>14|once|TRBV4-1|NA|TRBJ1-2
TGCGCCAGCAGCCAAGGACAGCGGGACTATGGCTACACCTTC
CASSQGQRDYGYTF
>15|NA|TRBV7-3|NA|TRBJ2-3
TGTGCCAGCAGCTTAGAGGCTAGAGACACAGATACGCAGTATTTT
CASSLEARDTDTQYF
>14|once|TRBV3-1|NA|TRBJ1-4
TGTGCCAGCAGCCAAAGGGGGGCTAATGAAAAACTGTTTTTT
CASSQRGANEKLFF